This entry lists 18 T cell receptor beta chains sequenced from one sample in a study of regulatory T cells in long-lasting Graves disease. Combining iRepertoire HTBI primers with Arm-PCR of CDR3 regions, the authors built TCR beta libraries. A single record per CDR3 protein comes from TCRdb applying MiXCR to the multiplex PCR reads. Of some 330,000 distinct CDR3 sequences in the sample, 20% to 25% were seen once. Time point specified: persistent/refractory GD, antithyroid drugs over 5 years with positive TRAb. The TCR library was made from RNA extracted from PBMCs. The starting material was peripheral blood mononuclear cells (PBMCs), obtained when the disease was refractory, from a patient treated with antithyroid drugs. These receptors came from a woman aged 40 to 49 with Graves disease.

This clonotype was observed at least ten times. The CDR3 nucleotides are TGTGCCAGCAGTTTATGGTTCCTGCCGGGGCAAGAGACCCAGTACTTC. Amino acid sequence: CASSLWFLPGQETQYF. V and J are TRBV28 and TRBJ2-5; perhaps TRBD2 as D (5 bases). The CDR3 consists of 16 residues. In germline, CDR1 is MDHEN, CDR2 SYDVKM. The germline V and J ends were trimmed by 0 bases and 2 bases, with 13 bases remaining between them.

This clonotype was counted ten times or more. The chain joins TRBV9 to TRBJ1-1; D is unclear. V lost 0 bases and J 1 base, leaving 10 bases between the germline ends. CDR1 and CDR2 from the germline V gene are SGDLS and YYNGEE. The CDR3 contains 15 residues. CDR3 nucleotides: TGTGCCAGCAGCGTAGAAGGGTTCGAGAACACTGAAGCTTTCTTT. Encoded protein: CASSVEGFENTEAFF.

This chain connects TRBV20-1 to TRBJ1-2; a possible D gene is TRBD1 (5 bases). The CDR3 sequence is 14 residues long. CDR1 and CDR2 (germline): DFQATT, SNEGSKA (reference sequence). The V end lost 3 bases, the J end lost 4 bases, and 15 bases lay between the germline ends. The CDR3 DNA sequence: TGCAGTGCTAGTTGGATCGGGGGGGGCTATGGCTACACCTTC. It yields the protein CSASWIGGGYGYTF.

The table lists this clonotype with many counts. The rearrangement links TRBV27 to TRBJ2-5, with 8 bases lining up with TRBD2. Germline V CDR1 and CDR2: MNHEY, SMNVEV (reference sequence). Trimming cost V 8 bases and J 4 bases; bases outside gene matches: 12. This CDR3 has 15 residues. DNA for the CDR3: TGTGCCAGCTCCCCTGGGGCGGGAGGAACAGAGACCCAGTACTTC. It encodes CASSPGAGGTETQYF.

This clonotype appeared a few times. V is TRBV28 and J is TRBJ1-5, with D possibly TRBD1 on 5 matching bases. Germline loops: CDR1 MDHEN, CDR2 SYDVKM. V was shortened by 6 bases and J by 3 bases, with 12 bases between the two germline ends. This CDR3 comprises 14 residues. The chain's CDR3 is CASSRRQYNQPQHF. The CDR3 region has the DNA TGTGCCAGCAGCCGTCGACAGTACAATCAGCCCCAGCATTTT. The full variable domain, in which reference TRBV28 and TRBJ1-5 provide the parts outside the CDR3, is DVKVTQSSRYLVKRTGEKVFLECVQDMDHENMFWYRQDPGLGLRLIYFSYDVKMKEKGDIPEGYSVSREKKERFSLILESASTNQTSMYLCASSRRQYNQPQHFGDGTRLSIL.

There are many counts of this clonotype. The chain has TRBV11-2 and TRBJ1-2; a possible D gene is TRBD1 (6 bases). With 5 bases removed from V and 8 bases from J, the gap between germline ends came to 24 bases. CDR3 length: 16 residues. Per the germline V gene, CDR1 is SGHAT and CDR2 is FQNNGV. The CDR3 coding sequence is TGTGCCAGCAGCCACTACCAGGGGCCAGTGTCAAAAGGCTACACCTTC. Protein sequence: CASSHYQGPVSKGYTF.

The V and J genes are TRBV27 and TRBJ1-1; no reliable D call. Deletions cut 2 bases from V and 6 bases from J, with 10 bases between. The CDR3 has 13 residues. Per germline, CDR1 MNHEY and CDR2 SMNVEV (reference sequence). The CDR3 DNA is TGTGCCAGCAGTTTAGGACGAGGACCTGAAGCTTTCTTT. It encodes CASSLGRGPEAFF.

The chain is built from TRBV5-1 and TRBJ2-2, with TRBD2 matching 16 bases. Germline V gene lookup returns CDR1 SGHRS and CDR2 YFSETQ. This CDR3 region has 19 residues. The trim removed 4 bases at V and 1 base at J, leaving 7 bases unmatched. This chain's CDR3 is CASSPGTSGRALNTGELFF. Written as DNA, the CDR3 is TGCGCCAGCAGCCCGGGGACTAGCGGGAGGGCCCTGAACACCGGGGAGCTGTTTTTT.

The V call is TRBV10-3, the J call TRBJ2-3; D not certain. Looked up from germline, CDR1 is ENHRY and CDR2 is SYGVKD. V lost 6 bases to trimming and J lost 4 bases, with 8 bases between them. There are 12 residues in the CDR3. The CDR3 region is CAISPRADTQYF. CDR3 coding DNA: TGTGCCATCAGCCCCCGGGCAGATACGCAGTATTTT.

The CDR3 DNA follows: TGTGCCAGCAGCGCGGAGGACAGGGGTAGCAATCAGCCCCAGCATTTT. It specifies CASSAEDRGSNQPQHF. The rearrangement uses TRBV9 and TRBJ1-5; the match to TRBD1 covers 9 bases. Per germline, CDR1 SGDLS and CDR2 YYNGEE. The CDR3 extends over 16 amino acids. Germline trimming cut 3 bases from V and 0 bases from J; bases unmatched to any gene: 4. The complete variable domain, with remaining parts taken from reference TRBV9 and TRBJ1-5, reads DSGVTQTPKHLITATGQRVTLRCSPRSGDLSVYWYQQSLDQGLQFLIQYYNGEERAKGNILERFSAQQFPDLHSELNLSSLELGDSALYFCASSAEDRGSNQPQHFGDGTRLSIL.

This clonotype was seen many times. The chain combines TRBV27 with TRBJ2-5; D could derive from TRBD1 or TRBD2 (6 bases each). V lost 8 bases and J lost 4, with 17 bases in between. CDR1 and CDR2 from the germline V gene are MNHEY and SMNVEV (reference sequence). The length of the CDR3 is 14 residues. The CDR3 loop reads CASRRQVGGETQYF. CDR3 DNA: TGTGCCAGCCGGAGACAGGTCGGGGGAGAGACCCAGTACTTC.

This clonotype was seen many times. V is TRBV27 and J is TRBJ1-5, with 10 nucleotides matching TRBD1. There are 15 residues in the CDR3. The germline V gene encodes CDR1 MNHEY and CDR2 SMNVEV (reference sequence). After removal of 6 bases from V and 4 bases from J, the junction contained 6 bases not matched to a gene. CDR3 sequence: CASRTGGKGNQPQHF. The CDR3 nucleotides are TGTGCCAGCAGGACAGGGGGCAAGGGTAATCAGCCCCAGCATTTT.

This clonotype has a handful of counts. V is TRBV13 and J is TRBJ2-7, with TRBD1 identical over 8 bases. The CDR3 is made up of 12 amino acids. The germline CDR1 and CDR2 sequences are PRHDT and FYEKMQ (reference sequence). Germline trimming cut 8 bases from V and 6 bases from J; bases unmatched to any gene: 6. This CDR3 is CASGQGFFEQYF. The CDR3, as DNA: TGTGCCAGCGGACAGGGTTTCTTCGAGCAGTACTTC.

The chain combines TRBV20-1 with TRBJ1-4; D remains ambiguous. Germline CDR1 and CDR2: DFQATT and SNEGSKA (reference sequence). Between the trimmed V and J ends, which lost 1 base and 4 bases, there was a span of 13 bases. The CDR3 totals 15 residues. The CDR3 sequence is CSARVGGSLNEKLFF. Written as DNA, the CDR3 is TGCAGTGCTAGAGTCGGCGGGAGCCTTAATGAAAAACTGTTTTTT.

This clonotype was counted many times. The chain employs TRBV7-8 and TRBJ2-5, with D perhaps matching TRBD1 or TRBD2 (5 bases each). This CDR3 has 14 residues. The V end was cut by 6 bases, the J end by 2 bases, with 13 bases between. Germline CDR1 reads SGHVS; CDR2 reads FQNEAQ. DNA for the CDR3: TGTGCCAGCAGGGGGGTGGCAGGACAAGAGACCCAGTACTTC. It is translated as CASRGVAGQETQYF.

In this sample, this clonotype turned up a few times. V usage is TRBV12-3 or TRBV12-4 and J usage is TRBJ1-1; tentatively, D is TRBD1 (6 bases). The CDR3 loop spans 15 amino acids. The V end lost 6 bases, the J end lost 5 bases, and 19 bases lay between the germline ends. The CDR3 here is CASRPWGGASTEAFF. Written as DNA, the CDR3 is TGTGCCAGCAGGCCATGGGGGGGGGCGAGTACTGAAGCTTTCTTT.

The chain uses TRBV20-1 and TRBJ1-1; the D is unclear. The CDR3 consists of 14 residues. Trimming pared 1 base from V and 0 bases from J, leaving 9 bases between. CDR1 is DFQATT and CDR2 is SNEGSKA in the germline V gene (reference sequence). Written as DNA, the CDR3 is TGCAGTGCTAGAGTGGGTCCTATGAACACTGAAGCTTTCTTT. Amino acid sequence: CSARVGPMNTEAFF.

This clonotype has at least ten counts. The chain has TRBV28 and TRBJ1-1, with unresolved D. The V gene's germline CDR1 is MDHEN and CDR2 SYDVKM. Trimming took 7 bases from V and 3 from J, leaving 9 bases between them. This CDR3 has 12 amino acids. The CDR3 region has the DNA TGTGCCAGCACCCGGGCCGACACTGAAGCTTTCTTT. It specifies CASTRADTEAFF.